This TCR beta chain stems from a study of blood T cells in healthy people across ages. Overall study findings and caveats: Donor CMV infection status was unknown, possibly confounding age-related changes in expanded clonotypes. PBMC samples, being unsorted, prevented any conclusive comparison of naive and antigen-experienced cells. Naive CD4+ cells and diversity were both higher in long-lived donors than in aged donors.

A second PCR, run for about 7 to 12 cycles, used a sample-barcoded 5' primer plus a J-beta primer mix. TCRdb itself ran the 5' RACE reads through MiXCR, one entry per CDR3 protein. The table records just over 800,000 distinct CDR3 sequences, around 62% of them present only once. The table lists this clonotype with a few counts. As yet, its antigen is unknown. Germline V gene sequence: CDR1 LGHNA, CDR2 YSLEER. V gave up 4 bases and J gave up 3 bases; unmatched junction bases: 4. The CDR3 is 15 residues long. What was sequenced was blood. The receptor comes from a man between 25 and 39 years old in good health. J is TRBJ2-7 and V is TRBV4-3, with 12 bases aligning to TRBD2. The CDR3 loop is CASSRVTSGGYEQYF. CDR3 nucleotide sequence: TGCGCCAGCAGCCGAGTGACTAGCGGGGGCTACGAGCAGTACTTC.